The 32 T cell receptor beta chains below were found in one sample sequenced in a study of beta chain features in type 1 diabetes. Expressed TCRB transcripts were sequenced after all isolated RNA was converted to cDNA. Only in-frame clones appear in the TCRdb table, and some are missing; sequencing was by immunoSEQ multiplex PCR. The table includes more than 120,000 clones, about 10% detected once. The specimen was naive CD4+ T cells from blood. All receptors derive from a man aged 18 to 29 in good health.

The CDR3 sequence is CASSLGNNLGLEQYF. CDR3 bases: TGCGCCAGCAGCCTGGGAAATAATCTCGGTTTGGAGCAGTACTTC. The J gene is TRBJ2-7, the V gene TRBV5-1; unclear D gene. Germline loops: CDR1 SGHRS, CDR2 YFSETQ. There are 15 residues in the CDR3. Trimming left V 4 bases short and J 7 bases short, with 21 bases between.

This clone was counted ten times or more. The V and J genes are TRBV30 and TRBJ1-1; D is ambiguous. The germline CDR1 and CDR2 sequences are GTSNPN and SVGIG (reference sequence). V lost 2 bases and J 10 bases, leaving 14 bases between the germline ends. The CDR3 covers 12 residues. The CDR3: CAWSPVRLRAFF. The CDR3 DNA follows: TGTGCCTGGAGTCCGGTGAGGCTTCGAGCTTTCTTT.

The genes are TRBV7-2 and TRBJ1-1; D call uncertain. The CDR3 has 13 amino acids. CDR1 is SGHTA, CDR2 FQGNSA, per germline. The V end was cut by 5 bases, the J end by 0 bases, with 7 bases between. The CDR3 sequence is CASSPGMNTEAFF. CDR3 sequence (DNA): TGTGCCAGCAGCCCGGGGATGAACACTGAAGCTTTCTTT.

This chain joins TRBV6-6 and TRBJ2-2, with D possibly matching TRBD1 (6 bases). This CDR3 spans 14 amino acids. The germline gives CDR1 MNHNY, CDR2 SVGAGI (reference sequence). V lost 7 bases and J lost 5, with 14 bases in between. Here the CDR3 DNA reads TGTGCCAGCACCCGGTCGAGGGGGACCGGGGAGCTGTTTTTT. Its protein is CASTRSRGTGELFF.

This clone was found many times. This CDR3 is CASSQATSIQTQYF. The CDR3 DNA sequence: TGTGCCAGCAGCCAAGCGACTAGCATTCAGACCCAGTACTTC. The chain carries TRBV14 and TRBJ2-5; 7 positions match TRBD2. The junction had 5 bases not matched to a gene; V was cut back by 1 base and J by 6 bases. Looked up from germline, CDR1 is SGHDN and CDR2 is FVKESK. There are 14 residues in the CDR3.

The rearrangement links TRBV30 to TRBJ1-6; D might be TRBD1 (5 bases). V dropped 8 bases and J dropped 10 bases, with 15 bases sitting between them. Germline CDR1 and CDR2: GTSNPN and SVGIG (reference sequence). This CDR3 is built from 12 residues. The CDR3 DNA follows: TGTGCCGGGGCAGGGTGGGAATCACCCCTCCACTTT. It is translated as CAGAGWESPLHF.

The genes are TRBV6-1 and TRBJ2-5; the D is unclear. Trimming removed 5 bases at V and 2 bases at J, with 12 bases between. Germline CDR1 is MNHNS and CDR2 is SASEGT. This CDR3 spans 14 amino acids. As DNA, the CDR3 is TGTGCCAGCAGTCAAACACAGAAACAAGAGACCCAGTACTTC. Translation gives CASSQTQKQETQYF.

The chain employs TRBV7-2 and TRBJ1-3; D unclear. Trimming shortened V by 4 bases and J by 0 bases, and 10 bases separated the two germline ends. Germline V gene lookup returns CDR1 SGHTA and CDR2 FQGNSA. The CDR3 has 15 amino acids. The CDR3 DNA is TGTGCCAGCAGCTCCCGACAAGACTCTGGAAACACCATATATTTT. It encodes CASSSRQDSGNTIYF. The whole variable domain, filled in from reference TRBV7-2 and TRBJ1-3, reads GAGVSQSPSNKVTEKGKDVELRCDPISGHTALYWYRQSLGQGLEFLIYFQGNSAPDKSGLPSDRFSAERTGGSVSTLTIQRTQQEDSAVYLCASSSRQDSGNTIYFGEGSWLTVV.

This clone was recorded a few times. The chain has TRBV11-2 and TRBJ2-7; D ambiguous. The CDR3 has 11 residues. V lost 5 bases and J 7 bases, leaving 9 bases between the germline ends. Germline CDR1 reads SGHAT; CDR2 reads FQNNGV. The CDR3 nucleotides are TGTGCCAGCAGCCAGACCAGGGAGCAGTACTTC. Translating gives CASSQTREQYF. The entire variable domain, with the rest obtained from reference TRBV11-2 and TRBJ2-7, is as follows: EAGVAQSPRYKIIEKRQSVAFWCNPISGHATLYWYQQILGQGPKLLIQFQNNGVVDDSQLPKDRFSAERLKGVDSTLKIQPAKLEDSAVYLCASSQTREQYFGPGTRLTVT.

This clone was found many times. The rearrangement links TRBV19 to TRBJ2-6; D is uncertain. This CDR3 spans 13 amino acids. The V gene's germline CDR1 is LNHDA and CDR2 SQIVND (reference sequence). Trimming took off 10 bases at V and 0 bases at J, with 7 bases between the two ends. DNA of the CDR3: TGTGCCACCACGGTCTCTGGGGCCAACGTCCTGACTTTC. Encoded protein: CATTVSGANVLTF. Complete variable domain (other parts from reference TRBV19 and TRBJ2-6): DGGITQSPKYLFRKEGQNVTLSCEQNLNHDAMYWYRQDPGQGLRLIYYSQIVNDFQKGDIAEGYSVSREKKESFPLTVTSAQKNPTAFYLCATTVSGANVLTFGAGSRLTVL.

This clone appeared a few times. The DNA for the CDR3 is TGTGCCAGCAGCTTAGTATCTCGGGGGGCTGGGGCCAACGTCCTGACTTTC. Translated, it gives CASSLVSRGAGANVLTF. V gene TRBV7-2 combines with J gene TRBJ2-6, with 7 bases that match TRBD2. This CDR3 is 17 amino acids long. V was pared by 1 base and J by 2 bases, with 5 bases of the junction left unmatched. Germline assignment: CDR1 SGHTA and CDR2 FQGNSA.

This clone was counted between two and nine times. The V call is TRBV19, the J call TRBJ1-3; D may be TRBD1 (5 bases). V was pared by 7 bases and J by 2 bases, with 15 bases between. The CDR3 runs 15 residues. Germline V gene sequence: CDR1 LNHDA, CDR2 SQIVND (reference sequence). In DNA form, the CDR3 reads TGTGCCAGTATGACAGCACCCTGGACTGGAAACACCATATATTTT. Amino acids: CASMTAPWTGNTIYF.

This clone was counted between two and nine times. This chain links TRBV29-1 with TRBJ1-2; D is undetermined. Germline CDR1 reads SQVTM; CDR2 reads ANQGSEA. This CDR3 is 11 amino acids long. V lost 1 base, J lost 6 bases, and 6 bases lay in between. DNA for the CDR3: TGCAGCGTTGAAGCGAGGAATGGCTACACCTTC. Protein: CSVEARNGYTF.

Only a few counts were recorded for this clone. J is TRBJ1-2 and V is TRBV7-2, with 7 bases identical to TRBD1. Germline V CDR1 and CDR2: SGHTA, FQGNSA. V shed 2 bases, J shed 0 bases, and the junction held 3 bases outside the gene matches. The CDR3 sequence is 15 residues long. The CDR3 loop is CASSLTGAANYGYTF. The DNA of the CDR3 is TGTGCCAGCAGCTTAACAGGGGCAGCTAACTATGGCTACACCTTC. Using reference TRBV7-2 and TRBJ1-2 for the parts outside the CDR3, the full variable domain is GAGVSQSPSNKVTEKGKDVELRCDPISGHTALYWYRQSLGQGLEFLIYFQGNSAPDKSGLPSDRFSAERTGGSVSTLTIQRTQQEDSAVYLCASSLTGAANYGYTFGSGTRLTVV.

The table lists this clone with many counts. The chain carries TRBV7-7 and TRBJ2-5; maybe TRBD1 (6 bases). The CDR3 is 13 amino acids. Germline lookup yields CDR1 SSHAT and CDR2 FNYEAQ (reference sequence). The V gene lost 5 bases and the J gene lost 5 bases, with 12 bases spanning the gap. The CDR3 coding sequence is TGTGCCAGCAGCCCAGGGGAGTCGGAGACCCAGTACTTC. The encoded protein is CASSPGESETQYF.

In its sample, this clone was seen a few times. The V and J genes are TRBV5-1 and TRBJ1-5; D unresolved. The V end lost 4 bases, the J end lost 3 bases, and 11 bases lay between the germline ends. CDR1 SGHRS and CDR2 YFSETQ come from the germline V gene. The CDR3 contains 14 residues. CDR3: CASSLDTYNQPQHF. CDR3 in DNA: TGCGCCAGCAGCCTAGATACGTACAATCAGCCCCAGCATTTT.

The chain employs TRBV27 and TRBJ1-2; 10 bases are shared with TRBD1. This CDR3 is built from 15 residues. In germline, CDR1 is MNHEY, CDR2 SMNVEV (reference sequence). With 5 bases clipped from V and 2 bases from J, the junction kept 5 bases outside the gene matches. CDR3 protein: CASSPGTGANYGYTF. Here the CDR3 DNA reads TGTGCCAGCAGTCCCGGGACAGGGGCCAACTATGGCTACACCTTC.

The chain joins TRBV9 to TRBJ2-5, with 7 bases lining up with TRBD1. Looked up from germline, CDR1 is SGDLS and CDR2 is YYNGEE. The CDR3 totals 17 residues. The ends lost 1 base at V and 1 base at J; junction bases unmatched: 10. In DNA, the CDR3 is TGTGCCAGCAGCGTAAGCTCCGGGACAGTACCCCAAGAGACCCAGTACTTC. Translated, it gives CASSVSSGTVPQETQYF. The complete variable domain, with remaining parts taken from reference TRBV9 and TRBJ2-5, reads DSGVTQTPKHLITATGQRVTLRCSPRSGDLSVYWYQQSLDQGLQFLIQYYNGEERAKGNILERFSAQQFPDLHSELNLSSLELGDSALYFCASSVSSGTVPQETQYFGPGTRLLVL.

The chain employs TRBV9 and TRBJ2-3; the D gene is possibly TRBD1 (5 bases). The CDR3 is 14 residues long. The V end was cut by 2 bases, the J end by 1 base, with 8 bases between. CDR1 SGDLS and CDR2 YYNGEE come from the germline V gene. CDR3 in DNA: TGTGCCAGCAGCGTCAGGGTTGGCACAGATACGCAGTATTTT. Its protein is CASSVRVGTDTQYF.

This clone turned up a few times. The DNA of the CDR3 is TGTGCCGCAAGGGACTCCACGAGGAATTCACCCCTCCACTTT. Translating it yields CAARDSTRNSPLHF. The chain carries TRBV10-3 and TRBJ1-6, with D perhaps matching TRBD1 (5 bases). This CDR3 spans 14 amino acids. The V gene lost 11 bases and the J gene lost 7 bases, with 18 bases spanning the gap. CDR1 is ENHRY, CDR2 SYGVKD, per germline.

This chain connects TRBV27 to TRBJ2-7, with 8 bases matching TRBD2. V dropped 6 bases and J dropped 3; count of bases not matched to a gene: 1. The CDR3 spans 12 residues. In germline, CDR1 is MNHEY, CDR2 SMNVEV (reference sequence). The CDR3 DNA is TGTGCCAGCAGAACTAGCGGCTACGAGCAGTACTTC. It codes for CASRTSGYEQYF.

The chain is built from TRBV30 and TRBJ2-2; no firm D call. The CDR3 covers 14 residues. From germline, CDR1 is GTSNPN and CDR2 SVGIG (reference sequence). V lost 1 base to trimming and J lost 0 bases, with 6 bases between them. CDR3 in DNA: TGTGCCTGGAGTGCAGGAACGAACACCGGGGAGCTGTTTTTT. Protein sequence: CAWSAGTNTGELFF.

There are many counts of this clone. The J gene is TRBJ2-1, the V gene TRBV7-9, with 7 positions matching TRBD2. V was clipped by 5 bases and J by 1 base; unmatched bases: 11. The CDR3 contains 17 residues. The germline CDR1 and CDR2 sequences are SEHNR and FQNEAQ (reference sequence). CDR3 in amino acids: CASSPRGLAASYNEQFF. The DNA for the CDR3 is TGTGCCAGCAGCCCCCGCGGTCTAGCGGCTTCCTACAATGAGCAGTTCTTC.

This clone came up many times. The chain uses TRBV14 and TRBJ2-7; TRBD1 matches 7 bases. There are 15 residues in the CDR3. Germline V lookup: CDR1 SGHDN, CDR2 FVKESK. Trimming took 4 bases from V and 2 from J; bases not matched to a gene: 8. In DNA, the CDR3 is TGTGCCAGCAGCCCTGACAGGGCCTCTACCTACGAGCAGTACTTC. Residues: CASSPDRASTYEQYF. Supplemented by reference TRBV14 and TRBJ2-7, the full variable domain reads EAGVTQFPSHSVIEKGQTVTLRCDPISGHDNLYWYRRVMGKEIKFLLHFVKESKQDESGMPNNRFLAERTGGTYSTLKVQPAELEDSGVYFCASSPDRASTYEQYFGPGTRLTVT.

This clone was observed a handful of times. V gene TRBV6-5 combines with J gene TRBJ1-5; 7 bases map to TRBD1. The V gene end was trimmed by 6 bases and the J gene end by 4 bases; junction bases not matched to a gene: 6. Germline V gene sequence: CDR1 MNHEY, CDR2 SVGAGI. The CDR3 has 14 residues. DNA of the CDR3: TGTGCCAGCAGAAACCGACAGGGAAATCAGCCCCAGCATTTT. Encoded protein: CASRNRQGNQPQHF.

This clone occurred many times. The CDR3 protein is CASSSGTSGGGDTQYF. The CDR3 nucleotides read TGTGCCAGCAGCTCAGGGACTAGCGGGGGTGGAGATACGCAGTATTTT. The rearrangement uses TRBV7-2 and TRBJ2-3, with TRBD2 identical over 14 bases. This CDR3 region has 16 residues. Germline-derived CDR1 and CDR2 are SGHTA and FQGNSA. V gave up 4 bases and J gave up 5 bases; unmatched junction bases: 5.

This clone was observed once. The chain has TRBV27 and TRBJ2-7; 15 bases line up with TRBD2. The CDR3 runs to 18 residues. Per germline, CDR1 MNHEY and CDR2 SMNVEV (reference sequence). The ends lost 5 bases at V and 1 base at J; junction bases unmatched: 9. The CDR3 protein is CASSGGLAGGRRSYEQYF. The DNA of the CDR3 is TGTGCCAGCAGTGGGGGACTAGCGGGGGGTCGGAGGTCCTACGAGCAGTACTTC.

This clone was observed a handful of times. This sequence joins TRBV5-4 and TRBJ2-3; 7 bases align to TRBD1. This CDR3 has 15 amino acids. Germline trimming cut 4 bases from V and 0 bases from J; bases unmatched to any gene: 5. CDR1 and CDR2 from the germline V gene are SGHNT and YYREEE (reference sequence). The CDR3 is CASSPGGSSTDTQYF. CDR3 nucleotides: TGTGCCAGCAGCCCAGGGGGATCTAGCACAGATACGCAGTATTTT.

This clone was picked up one time. The gene calls are TRBV10-3 and TRBJ2-3, with TRBD1 identical over 8 bases. Germline CDR1 and CDR2: ENHRY and SYGVKD. The CDR3 spans 15 residues. With V trimmed by 2 bases and J by 3 bases, 4 bases remained unmatched. CDR3 in amino acids: CAISEGQGGTDTQYF. CDR3 coding DNA: TGTGCCATCAGTGAGGGACAGGGAGGAACAGATACGCAGTATTTT.

This chain connects TRBV7-9 to TRBJ2-1; TRBD1 aligns across 8 bases. Germline trimming cut 3 bases from V and 6 bases from J; bases unmatched to any gene: 4. The CDR3 loop spans 14 amino acids. Germline CDR1 is SEHNR and CDR2 is FQNEAQ (reference sequence). For the CDR3, the DNA is TGTGCCAGCAGCTTGGCCGGACAGGGCAATGAGCAGTTCTTC. Amino acids: CASSLAGQGNEQFF.

The chain uses TRBV30 and TRBJ2-1; D is possibly TRBD1 (6 bases). Trimming stripped 1 base from V and 8 bases from J, with 18 bases between. The germline V gene has CDR1 GTSNPN and CDR2 SVGIG (reference sequence). The CDR3 totals 15 residues. The CDR3 DNA reads as TGTGCCTGGAGTGCCCAGGGGCTAAATCCCTATGAGCAGTTCTTC. This gives the protein CAWSAQGLNPYEQFF.

This clone was picked up a small number of times. The chain links TRBV7-2 to TRBJ1-2, with TRBD1 matching over 7 bases. Germline V gene data show CDR1 as SGHTA and CDR2 as FQGNSA. Trimming removed 6 bases from V and 8 bases from J; junction bases left unmatched: 21. The CDR3 is 17 residues long. The CDR3 DNA is TGTGCCAGCAGACTAACCGGGACAGCGACTCTTCTAGGGGGCTACACCTTC. Its protein product is CASRLTGTATLLGGYTF.